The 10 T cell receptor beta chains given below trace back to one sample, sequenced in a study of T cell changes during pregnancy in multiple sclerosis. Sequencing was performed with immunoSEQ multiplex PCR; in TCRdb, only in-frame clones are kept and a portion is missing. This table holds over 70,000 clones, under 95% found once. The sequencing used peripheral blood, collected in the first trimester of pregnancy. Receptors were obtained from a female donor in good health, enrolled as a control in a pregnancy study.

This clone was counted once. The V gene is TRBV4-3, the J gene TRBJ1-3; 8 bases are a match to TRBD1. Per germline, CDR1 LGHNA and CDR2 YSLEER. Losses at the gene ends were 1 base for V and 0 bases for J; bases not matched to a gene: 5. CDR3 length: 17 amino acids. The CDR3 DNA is TGCGCCAGCAGCCAAGCACCGGGACAGGCCTCTGGAAACACCATATATTTT. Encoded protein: CASSQAPGQASGNTIYF.

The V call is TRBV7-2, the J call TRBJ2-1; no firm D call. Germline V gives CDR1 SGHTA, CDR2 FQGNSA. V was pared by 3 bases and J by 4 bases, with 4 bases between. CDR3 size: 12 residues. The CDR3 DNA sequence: TGTGCCAGCAGCTTCCCATACAATGAGCAGTTCTTC. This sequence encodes CASSFPYNEQFF.

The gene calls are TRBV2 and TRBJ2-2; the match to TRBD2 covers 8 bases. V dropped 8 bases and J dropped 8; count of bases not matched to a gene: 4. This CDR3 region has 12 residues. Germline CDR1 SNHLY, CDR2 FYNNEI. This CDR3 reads CASRGGAGELFF. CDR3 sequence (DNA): TGTGCCAGCCGGGGGGGGGCAGGGGAGCTGTTTTTT.

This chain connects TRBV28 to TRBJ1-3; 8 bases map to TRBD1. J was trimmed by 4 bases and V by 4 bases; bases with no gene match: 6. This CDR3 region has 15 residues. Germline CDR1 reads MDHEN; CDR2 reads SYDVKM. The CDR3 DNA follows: TGTGCCAGCAGTTCTTACCGGGACAGGGGAAACACCATATATTTT. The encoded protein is CASSSYRDRGNTIYF.

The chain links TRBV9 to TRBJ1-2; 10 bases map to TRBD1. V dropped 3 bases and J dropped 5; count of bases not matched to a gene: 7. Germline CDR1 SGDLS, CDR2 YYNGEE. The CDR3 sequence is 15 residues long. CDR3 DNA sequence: TGTGCCAGCAGCGCTTCGACAGGGGGCGGGTATGGCTACACCTTC. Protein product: CASSASTGGGYGYTF.

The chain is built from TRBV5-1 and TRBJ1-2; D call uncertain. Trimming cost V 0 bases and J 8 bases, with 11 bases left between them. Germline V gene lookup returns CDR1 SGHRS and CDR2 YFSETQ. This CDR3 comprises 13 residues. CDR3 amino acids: CASSLEPPAGYTF. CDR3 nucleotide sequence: TGCGCCAGCAGCTTGGAACCCCCCGCGGGCTACACCTTC.

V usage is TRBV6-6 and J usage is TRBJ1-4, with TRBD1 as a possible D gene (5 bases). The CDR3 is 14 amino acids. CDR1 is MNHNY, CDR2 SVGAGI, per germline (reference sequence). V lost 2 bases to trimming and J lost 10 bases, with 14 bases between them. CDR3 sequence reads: CASSYEPGKGKLFF. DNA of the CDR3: TGTGCCAGCAGTTACGAGCCAGGGAAAGGAAAACTGTTTTTT.

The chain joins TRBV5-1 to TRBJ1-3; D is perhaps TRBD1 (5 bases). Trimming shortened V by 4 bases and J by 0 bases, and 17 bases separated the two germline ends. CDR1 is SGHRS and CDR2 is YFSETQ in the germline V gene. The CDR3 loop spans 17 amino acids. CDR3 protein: CASSLQGTPYSGNTIYF. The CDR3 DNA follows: TGCGCCAGCAGCCTCCAAGGGACTCCCTACTCTGGAAACACCATATATTTT.

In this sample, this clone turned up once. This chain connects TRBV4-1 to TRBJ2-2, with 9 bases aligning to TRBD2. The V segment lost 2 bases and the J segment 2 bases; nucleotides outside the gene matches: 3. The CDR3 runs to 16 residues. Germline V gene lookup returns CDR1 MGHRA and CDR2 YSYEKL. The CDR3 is CASSQRGLANTGELFF. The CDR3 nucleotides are TGCGCCAGCAGCCAAAGGGGACTAGCTAACACCGGGGAGCTGTTTTTT.

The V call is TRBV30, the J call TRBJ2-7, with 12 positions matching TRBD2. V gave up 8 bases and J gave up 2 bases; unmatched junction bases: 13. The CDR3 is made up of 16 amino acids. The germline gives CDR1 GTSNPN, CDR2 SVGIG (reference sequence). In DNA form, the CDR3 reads TGTGCCGGCGGACTAGCGGGGACCAACGCTACCTACGAGCAGTACTTC. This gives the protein CAGGLAGTNATYEQYF.